Presented here are 27 T cell receptor beta chains from one specimen sequenced in a study of T cell clusters in autoimmune cytopenias (dated by TCRdb to about 2019). For sequencing, an Illumina MiSeq was employed. To amplify TRB rearrangements, a touch-down multiplex PCR protocol was run with the TRB-A and TRB-B primer pools combined in a single tube. After TCRdb reprocessed the reads, each CDR3 protein sequence was kept as one row, without DNA. The record for this sample contains roughly 6,100 distinct CDR3 sequences. The ten largest clones capture about 5.2% of the sample. TRB amplification used 250 ng of peripheral blood genomic DNA, some 40,000 genome equivalents, per sample. The data also belong to a second study, concerning T cell repertoires in aging, cancer and after chemotherapy.

The sequencing input was peripheral blood. These receptors came from a human donor in good health.

This clonotype counts as medium-sized (0.01 to 0.1%) by frequency. The gene calls are TRBV6-2 or TRBV6-3 and TRBJ1-5; TCRdb returns TRBD1, unconfirmable since there is no DNA. The CDR3 contains 12 residues. Germline CDR1 reads MNHEY; CDR2 reads SVGEGT. This CDR3 reads CASGQGRQPQHF.

This chain uses TRBV12-3 or TRBV12-4 with TRBJ1-5; without DNA, the TCRdb call of TRBD1 cannot be checked. The CDR3 sequence is 14 residues long. CDR3 sequence reads: CASSRTGIDQPQHF.

This clonotype ranks as medium-sized in terms of frequency. CDR3 sequence: CASSEFSTNTGELFF. The V and J genes are TRBV6-1 and TRBJ2-2. The CDR3 length is 15 residues. The germline CDR1 and CDR2 sequences are MNHNS and SASEGT.

Its frequency marks this clonotype as medium-sized. J is TRBJ2-1 and V is TRBV10-3. CDR3 length: 13 amino acids. Germline V gene lookup returns CDR1 ENHRY and CDR2 SYGVKD. CDR3 protein: CAITEGRYNEQFF.

This chain uses TRBV10-3 with TRBJ1-5. CDR3 size: 12 residues. The germline V gene encodes CDR1 ENHRY and CDR2 SYGVKD. CDR3 sequence reads: CAISESEGPQHF.

This chain links TRBV11-2 with TRBJ2-1; TCRdb returns TRBD2, unconfirmable since there is no DNA. There are 15 residues in the CDR3. CDR1 SGHAT and CDR2 FQNNGV come from the germline V gene. CDR3 region: CASSLATPITDEQFF.

Measured by frequency, this clonotype is medium-sized. This chain joins TRBV29-1 and TRBJ2-3; TCRdb calls TRBD1, which cannot be checked without DNA. CDR1 SQVTM and CDR2 ANQGSEA come from the germline V gene. The CDR3 extends over 13 amino acids. The CDR3 region is CSGSPGQKDTQYF.

This chain uses TRBV5-1 with TRBJ1-2; TCRdb proposes TRBD1, but this gene call is untestable without DNA. The CDR3 is 14 residues long. Germline-derived CDR1 and CDR2 are SGHRS and YFSETQ. CDR3 region: CASAGQGINYGYTF.

The rearrangement links TRBV20-1 to TRBJ2-1. Germline V gives CDR1 DFQATT, CDR2 SNEGSKA (reference sequence). The length of the CDR3 is 16 residues. The CDR3 loop reads CSARIPDLSSYNEQFF.

This clonotype counts as medium-sized by frequency. The V call is TRBV7-9, the J call TRBJ2-7; TCRdb names TRBD1, which stays unverified in the absence of DNA. The CDR3 is 14 residues long. Looked up from germline, CDR1 is SEHNR and CDR2 is FQNEAQ (reference sequence). CDR3 loop: CASSVGRNSYEQYF.

The rearrangement joins TRBV2 to TRBJ2-1; the D gene TCRdb calls, TRBD2, cannot be checked with no DNA. Germline assignment: CDR1 SNHLY and CDR2 FYNNEI. The CDR3 totals 16 residues. The CDR3 sequence: CASSGGSGGPNNEQFF.

This clonotype shows up as medium-sized by frequency. V and J are TRBV18 and TRBJ2-2; checking the TCRdb D call of TRBD1 is not possible without DNA. Germline CDR1 is KGHSH and CDR2 is LQKENI. This CDR3 spans 17 amino acids. The CDR3: CASSPPGAGDVTGELFF.

This chain uses TRBV24-1 with TRBJ2-2; TCRdb's D gene call, TRBD1, goes unchecked for lack of DNA. The germline V gene encodes CDR1 KGHDR and CDR2 SFDVKD. The CDR3 consists of 16 residues. CDR3 amino acids: CATSDSFWGESGELFF.

The chain joins TRBV7-2 to TRBJ1-6; without DNA, the TCRdb call of TRBD1 cannot be checked. CDR3 length equals 15 residues. The germline V gene encodes CDR1 SGHTA and CDR2 FQGNSA. The CDR3: CASSSLGQGASPLHF.

The V gene is TRBV12-3 or TRBV12-4, the J gene TRBJ1-3. This CDR3 is built from 15 residues. The CDR3 protein is CASSSPARSGNTIYF.

J is TRBJ1-6 and V is TRBV4-2; TCRdb's D gene call, TRBD1, goes unchecked for lack of DNA. The CDR3 totals 15 residues. Germline lookup yields CDR1 LGHNA and CDR2 YNFKEQ. CDR3 in amino acids: CASSQEGRNNSPLHF.

The chain links TRBV11-2 to TRBJ1-5. Germline CDR1 reads SGHAT; CDR2 reads FQNNGV. The CDR3 consists of 16 residues. This CDR3 is CASSLDFRRSNQPQHF.

The gene calls are TRBV7-9 and TRBJ2-3; with no DNA, the TCRdb D assignment of TRBD2 cannot be verified. This CDR3 is built from 16 residues. CDR1 and CDR2 (germline): SEHNR, FQNEAQ (reference sequence). The chain's CDR3 is CASSFSVGRDTDTQYF.

Frequency places this clonotype as medium-sized. This sequence joins TRBV29-1 and TRBJ2-7; TCRdb's assignment of TRBD1 cannot be checked, as there is no DNA. Looked up from germline, CDR1 is SQVTM and CDR2 is ANQGSEA. The CDR3 is 13 amino acids. CDR3 sequence reads: CSVGNTGNYEQYF.

V gene TRBV27 combines with J gene TRBJ1-1; TCRdb names TRBD1, which stays unverified in the absence of DNA. This CDR3 comprises 15 residues. Germline loops: CDR1 MNHEY, CDR2 SMNVEV (reference sequence). CDR3 region: CASSLWGVTNTEAFF.

The rearrangement links TRBV6-2 or TRBV6-3 to TRBJ2-1; the D call of TRBD2 rests on TCRdb alone, since no DNA is present to check it. Germline V gene lookup returns CDR1 MNHEY and CDR2 SVGEGT. This CDR3 region has 15 residues. Here the CDR3 reads CASRTREGVYNEQFF.

This clonotype is deemed medium-sized by its frequency. This chain connects TRBV6-5 to TRBJ2-7. The CDR3 is made up of 11 amino acids. CDR1 and CDR2 from the germline V gene are MNHEY and SVGAGI. The CDR3 here is CASSYADEQYF.

The chain couples TRBV21-1 to TRBJ1-2; checking the TCRdb D call of TRBD1 is not possible without DNA. TRBV21-1 corresponds to a pseudogene. This CDR3 is 16 amino acids long. The chain's CDR3 is CASSTLRTGGYYGYTF.

The V and J genes are TRBV10-3 and TRBJ2-7; the TRBD1 assignment by TCRdb is unverifiable without DNA. Per the germline V gene, CDR1 is ENHRY and CDR2 is SYGVKD. CDR3 length: 14 residues. CDR3 in amino acids: CAISDLDKGYEQYF.

Frequency places this clonotype as medium-sized. The CDR3 reads CASSIDSESSPLHF. The chain joins TRBV6-1 to TRBJ1-6; lacking DNA, the TRBD1 call made by TCRdb goes unchecked. The CDR3 has 14 amino acids. The germline CDR1 and CDR2 sequences are MNHNS and SASEGT.

The chain combines TRBV19 with TRBJ2-1; TCRdb lists TRBD1, though no DNA is available to test this call. Germline V lookup: CDR1 LNHDA, CDR2 SQIVND (reference sequence). This CDR3 has 15 amino acids. The chain's CDR3 is CASSRRGQGYNEQFF. Full variable domain (remainder filled in from reference TRBV19 and TRBJ2-1): DGGITQSPKYLFRKEGQNVTLSCEQNLNHDAMYWYRQDPGQGLRLIYYSQIVNDFQKGDIAEGYSVSREKKESFPLTVTSAQKNPTAFYLCASSRRGQGYNEQFFGPGTRLTVL.

V is TRBV28 and J is TRBJ2-3. The germline gives CDR1 MDHEN, CDR2 SYDVKM. The CDR3 length is 12 residues. CDR3 amino acids: CASSSLKWTQYF.